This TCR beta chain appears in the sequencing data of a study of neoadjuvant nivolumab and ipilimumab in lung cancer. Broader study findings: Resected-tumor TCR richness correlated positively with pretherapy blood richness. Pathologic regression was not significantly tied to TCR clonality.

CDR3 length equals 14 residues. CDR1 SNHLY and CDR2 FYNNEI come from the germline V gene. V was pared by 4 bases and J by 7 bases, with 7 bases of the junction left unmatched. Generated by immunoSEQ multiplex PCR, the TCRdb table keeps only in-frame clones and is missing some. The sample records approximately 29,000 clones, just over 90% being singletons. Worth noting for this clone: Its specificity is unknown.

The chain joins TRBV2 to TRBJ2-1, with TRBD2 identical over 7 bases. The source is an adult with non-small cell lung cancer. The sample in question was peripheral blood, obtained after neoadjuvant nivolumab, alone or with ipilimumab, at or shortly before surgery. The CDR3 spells CASSVGGMINEQFF. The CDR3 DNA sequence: TGTGCCAGCAGTGTGGGGGGGATGATAAATGAGCAGTTCTTC.